Included here is one T cell receptor (beta chain) sequence, with context. What this receptor recognizes is not known. It has no much larger one-base neighbor in the sample; base qualities were not kept. The collaborating institutions used their own protocols to collect whole blood in K2EDTA tubes. Collaborator samples were shipped for TCRbeta analysis as frozen whole blood, isolated PBMCs, or DNA extracted from either sample type. This sample was included in a study of blood T cell repertoires in COVID-19 (dated by TCRdb to 2018 to 2021). Regarding the complete study: Samples from collaborators originated in the United States, Italy and Spain and spanned both the acute and convalescent phases of COVID-19. Where available, HLA class I and class II types were taken from metadata supplied by the sample provider and were not determined by assay-based typing. The repertoires were released in a freely available public database intended as a resource for research on the immune response to SARS-CoV-2. The samples were drawn from two sources: the first 160 participants of the ongoing ImmuneRACE study, and 1,254 subjects contributed by 6 global collaborators. The material from the prospective study consisted of cDNA or gDNA derived from T cells, B-cell-depleted T cells, or PBMCs. Subjects who had been exposed to COVID-19, were actively infected with it, or had recovered from it provided the deeply sampled blood TCRbeta repertoires that made up the dataset. Nearly every sample came with metadata listing a de-identified subject ID, COVID-19 status, age in years and sex. Broad study findings and their caveats: The amount of clinical and demographic metadata varied by source and participant and was provided uncurated.

TCRbeta CDR3 regions were amplified from genomic DNA by means of the immunoSEQ Assay, a bias-controlled multiplex PCR. As for the authors' bioinformatics: The number of nucleated cells in each sample was estimated by amplification of reference gene primers within the assay. To quantify the absolute abundance of each unique TCRbeta CDR3 rearrangement, sequence reads were collapsed and filtered. For each sample, productive Simpson clonality was calculated by taking the square root of Simpson's diversity index across productive rearrangements. TCRdb took over this immuneACCESS table, retaining in-frame rearrangements with V and J assigned. Such tables are incomplete; in checked studies, under half of the missing clones stem from an unresolved V gene, and the remainder is unexplained. That table is the source of V, J and clone size, and D and trimming were worked out from the DNA. The sample profile shows around 620,000 clones; just under 90% of them were found once. Roughly 0.26% of the sample lies in the top ten.

Material for sequencing was peripheral blood. The TCR comes from a woman aged 18-29 years with acute or convalescent COVID-19.

The nucleotide sequence reads TGTGCCAGCAGCCAAGATGGGTCGACAGGGGTCTACAATGAGCAGTTCTTC. It encodes CASSQDGSTGVYNEQFF. The chain uses TRBV3-1 (or the pseudogene TRBV3-2) and TRBJ2-1; TRBD1 agrees with 8 junctional bases. The germline V gene (reference sequence) gives CDR1 as LGHDT and CDR2 as YNNKEL. The V end gives up 0 bases and the J end 3 bases, leaving 7 bases in the junction not matched to a gene. From its cysteine to its phenylalanine, the CDR3 spans 17 amino acids. Only CDR3 DNA is held: 51 bases, read in frame from base 1.